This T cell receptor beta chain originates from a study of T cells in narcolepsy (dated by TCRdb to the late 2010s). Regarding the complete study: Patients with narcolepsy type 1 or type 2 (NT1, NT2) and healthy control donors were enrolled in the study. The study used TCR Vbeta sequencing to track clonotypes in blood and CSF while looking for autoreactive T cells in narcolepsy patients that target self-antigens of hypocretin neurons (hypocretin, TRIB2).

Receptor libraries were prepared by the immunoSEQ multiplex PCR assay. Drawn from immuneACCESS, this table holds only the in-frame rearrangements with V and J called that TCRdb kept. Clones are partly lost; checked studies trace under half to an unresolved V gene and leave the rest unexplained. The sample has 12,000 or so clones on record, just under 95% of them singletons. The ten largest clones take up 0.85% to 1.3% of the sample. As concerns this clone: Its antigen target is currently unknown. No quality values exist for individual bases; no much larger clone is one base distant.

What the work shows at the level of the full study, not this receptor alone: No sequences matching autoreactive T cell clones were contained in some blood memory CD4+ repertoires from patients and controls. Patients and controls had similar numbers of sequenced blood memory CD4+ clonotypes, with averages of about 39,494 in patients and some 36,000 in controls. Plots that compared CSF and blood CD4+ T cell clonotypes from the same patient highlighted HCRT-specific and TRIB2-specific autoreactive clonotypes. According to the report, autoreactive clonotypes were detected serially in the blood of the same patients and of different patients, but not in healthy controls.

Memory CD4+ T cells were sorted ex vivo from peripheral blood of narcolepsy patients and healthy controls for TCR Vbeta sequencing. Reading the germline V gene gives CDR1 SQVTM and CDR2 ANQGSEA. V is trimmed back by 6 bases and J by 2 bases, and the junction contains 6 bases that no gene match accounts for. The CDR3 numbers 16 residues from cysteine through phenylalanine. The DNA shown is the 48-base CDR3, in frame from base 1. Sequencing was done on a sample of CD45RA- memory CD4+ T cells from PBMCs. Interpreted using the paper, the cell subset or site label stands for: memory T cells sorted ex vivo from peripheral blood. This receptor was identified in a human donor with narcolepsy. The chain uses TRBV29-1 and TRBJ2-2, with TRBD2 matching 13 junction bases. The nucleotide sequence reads TGCAGCGTCGCGACTAGCGGGAGGATAAACACCGGGGAGCTGTTTTTT. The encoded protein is CSVATSGRINTGELFF.